The entry below describes one TCR beta chain. This clone's antigen is unknown. The input lacks base qualities; no much larger clone sits a single base away. This sample was included in a study of cytomegalovirus exposure and HLA in healthy donors (dated by TCRdb to between 2016 and 2019). Regarding the complete study: An earlier analysis of 550 to 700 of the donors reported more than 250 Gb of sequence data and approximately 110 million unique TCR beta sequences from about 179 million T cells. Around 320 gigabases of sequencing data and 70 million to 100 million unique TCR sequences were included in an early release covering roughly 700 HLA-typed donors. The genetic ancestry cluster associated with self-reported Caucasian donors included around 76% of the approximately 400 genotyped donors. The study aimed to test whether signatures of past pathogen exposure could be identified by cataloging public T cell receptors. The study profiled the T cell repertoires of around 700 subjects by immunosequencing and related them to cytomegalovirus serostatus. In addition to the first cohort of about 650 subjects, a separate validation cohort of 130 or so different subjects was used. The study combined high-throughput TCR immunosequencing, statistical association of individual TCRs with disease status, and machine learning to predict cytomegalovirus infection status. To study patterns of TCR occurrence, a later analysis re-analyzed previously published TCR beta repertoires from 600 to 750 donors and added high-resolution HLA genotyping. The later analysis used no new phenotypic data to find candidate immune exposures, relying instead on TCR beta sequences and their occurrence across donors. In an earlier analysis of more than 550 of the donors, high-throughput TCR beta sequencing was used to judge whether each TCR beta V gene segment behaved as functional or pseudogenic. Alongside the repertoire data, information on donor age, sex, ethnicity and CMV serostatus was compiled. In a later genetic analysis, genome-wide SNP genotypes for about 60% of the 666 donors were used, and that subset was treated as a discovery cohort. Every repertoire in the discovery cohort had been generated on one and the same sequencing platform. HLA typing covered class I and class II loci at four-digit resolution. Typing coverage differed by locus: A, B, C, DRB1 and DQB1 were typed in roughly 629-630 donors, DQA1 in around 500, DPA1 in 600 to 610, and DPB1 in just under 480. Four or five DR-DQ haplotypes were treated as single units for association and clustering because of strong linkage in the cohort. Among around 400 genotyped donors of the cohort, an average of around 250,000 unique TCR beta nucleotide sequences was sequenced per donor, of which 15% to 20% were non-productive. Broad study findings and their caveats: In a later analysis, HLA-associated TCR beta chains were found to be more clonally expanded and to have lower generation probabilities than equally common non-associated chains. Presence/absence analyses assumed roughly uniform sequencing depth across donors, an assumption that may not hold. In a later analysis, TCR association rates were found to vary across HLA loci, with the most associated TCRs seen for DRB1 alleles and the fewest for HLA-C alleles. Because counts were too low, under 20 rarely observed V segments, including chromosome 9 orphons, were left out of the earlier analysis of 587 of the donors. This cohort had only TCR beta chains sequenced, and the lack of alpha or paired-chain data limited which features could be detected. According to a later analysis, most CMV-associated TCR beta chains appeared to be HLA-restricted, and the HLA associations seemed to be driven largely by CMV exposure. An earlier analysis of approximately 590 of the donors showed that most TCR beta V segments appeared in productive rearrangements either about 87% or about 30% of the time, which broadly matched IMGT annotations. A further reported finding was that TCR beta sequences accurately predicted the HLA-A and HLA-B alleles for most subjects in the first cohort. Correlated functional status among segregating V segments might be attributable to linkage disequilibrium, but an unknown experimental factor could not be ruled out. The classifier was reported to diagnose cytomegalovirus status with high specificity and sensitivity in both the original cohort and the validation cohort. In vitro tests confirmed that a few of the cytomegalovirus-associated TCR beta chains recognize cytomegalovirus antigens. According to a later genetic analysis, donors in an Asian-associated ancestry cluster had fewer N-insertions in productive TCRs than the approximately 610-donor mean. The authors suggested that the approach could potentially be generalized to other disease states and immunological phenotypes. Several of the top co-occurrence clusters appeared to be linked to parvovirus B19, influenza, CMV and Epstein-Barr virus, according to a later analysis. An association between a missense DCLRE1C variant and V-gene and J-gene trimming of TCR beta chains was found in a later genetic analysis and replicated in an independent cohort. The only immune exposure information available for the cohort was CMV serostatus. A later analysis associated 16,951 TCR beta sequences with specific HLA alleles at a false discovery rate of 0.05. The study listed around 160 TCR beta chains as associated with cytomegalovirus. Because some donors lacked HLA typing at each locus, the association tests relied only on the typed subset. Across donors, most TCR sequences were observed very rarely, whereas some public TCRs were present in many individuals. The 87-base-pair reads could not distinguish some IMGT-functional V segments, including TRBV6-2 and TRBV6-3, so those segments were excluded. A cluster of highly shared sequence variants was judged likely to be a technical artifact of the sequencing pipeline. When HLA alleles, especially DR and DQ, strongly co-occurred, attributing TCR associations to individual alleles was difficult.

In total, 500 to 700 healthy bone marrow donors made up the cohort. At the time of sampling, every cohort member was nominally healthy, though immune exposures that went unrecorded were likely present. The donor was CMV seronegative and belonged to the group of 350 or so seronegative cohort members. Each donor provided a peripheral blood sample, and peripheral blood mononuclear cells were used for TCR beta sequencing. Genomic DNA extraction from the blood cell samples was performed with the Qiagen DNeasy Blood Extraction Kit. Libraries came from the immunoSEQ multiplex PCR assay. The multiplex PCR relied on a mix of 60 forward primers for TCR Vbeta segments and 13 reverse primers for TCR Jbeta segments. The CDR3 region of rearranged TCR beta genes was amplified from genomic DNA with a multiplex PCR assay. The amplified TCR beta libraries were sequenced on the Illumina HiSeq System as 87-base-pair reads. Regarding the original processing steps: A later analysis tallied roughly 76 million unique TCR beta chains across the 700 or so repertoires, and some 10 million of those chains were shared by two or more donors. To remove PCR and sequencing errors, raw reads were error-corrected and collapsed into unique sequences using a nearest-neighbor algorithm that merged closely related sequences. V, D and J gene segments were assigned by aligning CDR3 sequences to IMGT reference sequences. For a sequence to be retained, at least a six-nucleotide match to both a V gene segment and a J gene segment was required. Rearrangements were called productive when the CDR3 lacked stop codons and stayed in frame with V and J; all others were non-productive. Following IMGT convention, CDR3 was defined as the stretch from the second conserved V-encoded cysteine to the conserved J-encoded phenylalanine. The earlier analysis of 550 to 650 of the donors excluded any sequence lacking an unambiguous match to a single V gene segment. An earlier analysis of a few hundred of the donors called V segments functional above 56.7% productive rearrangements and segregating when the between-donor standard deviation exceeded 5%. A statistical classification framework was built to diagnose cytomegalovirus status from the catalog of TCR beta chain sequences. V and J gene assignment, in a later analysis, came from comparing TCR nucleotide sequences with IMGT/GENE-DB human TR gene sequences. A later analysis assigned CDR3 sequences and most-parsimonious VDJ recombination scenarios with the TCRdist pipeline. A later analysis defined each TCR beta chain by its CDR3 amino acid sequence plus V-gene family, and excluded reads lacking a unique V-gene family. In a later analysis, nearly 600 highly shared, low-generation-probability nucleotide sequences were removed to address suspected cross-contamination and a sequencing artifact. For each public chain, a later analysis derived a clonal expansion index from normalized ranks of inferred template counts within each repertoire. In a later analysis, generation probabilities were computed using a VDJ recombination model fitted to out-of-frame rearrangements, and the results were checked against IGoR. A later analysis scored TCR-TCR, TCR-HLA and TCR-CMV co-occurrence with hypergeometric tests, applying a repertoire-size bias correction to TCR pairs. False discovery rates were estimated in a later analysis by permuting HLA or CMV assignments 20 times. In a later analysis, co-occurring TCRs were grouped with DBSCAN, and TCRdist sequence similarity was added when clustering was performed within HLA-allele-positive subsets. Repertoires with fewer than 30,000 or more than 120,000 public chains were left out of co-occurrence clustering, as were about 5 repertoires with anomalous nucleotide sharing. TCRdb took this table from immuneACCESS and kept in-frame rearrangements with V and J called. Such tables lack part of the clones; where checked against another copy, unresolved V genes explain under half of the gap, and the rest is unexplained. The DNA was the basis for D and trimming; V, J and clone size are from that table. This sample gives about 45,000 clones in total; about half of them show up just once. The leading ten clones occupy 6% of the sample.

The CDR1 and CDR2 encoded by the germline V gene are MDHEN and SYDVKM. From its cysteine to its phenylalanine, the CDR3 spans 13 amino acids. This entry keeps only the CDR3 DNA: 39 bases, framed from base 1. V loses 6 bases at its end and J loses 3 bases; junction bases beyond the gene matches: 4. Sequencing was performed on PBMCs. The sequence joins TRBV28 to TRBJ2-7, with 8 bases matching TRBD1. The origin of this receptor is a man in his 60s in good health and CMV-seronegative. The CDR3 protein sequence reads: CASRKTGVYEQYF. The bases are TGTGCCAGCAGAAAGACAGGGGTCTACGAGCAGTACTTC.